This TCR beta chain was identified in a study of blood T cell repertoires in COVID-19. Study background: PBMCs, B-cell-depleted T cells, or T cells were the source of the cDNA or gDNA that made up the material.

Only in-frame clones appear in the TCRdb table, and some are missing; sequencing was by immunoSEQ multiplex PCR. Of some 150,000 clones listed, approximately 85% are singletons. The length of the CDR3 is 21 residues. Germline V gene sequence: CDR1 SNHLY, CDR2 FYNNEI. V was pared by 2 bases and J by 4 bases, with 25 bases of the junction left unmatched. Sequenced material: peripheral blood. This sequence joins TRBV2 and TRBJ1-1; TRBD1 matches 7 bases. The sequence was obtained from a woman in her fifties or sixties with COVID-19, enrolled during active disease. CDR3: CASSERARDRALPLLGTEAFF. The DNA of the CDR3 is TGTGCCAGCAGTGAACGGGCCCGTGACAGGGCCTTACCATTGCTTGGCACTGAAGCTTTCTTT.